The source of this T cell receptor beta chain is a study of blood T cell repertoires in COVID-19. Study-level background: Some COVID-19 samples were acute and others convalescent; all came from the United States, Italy and Spain. PBMCs, B-cell-depleted T cells, or T cells provided the cDNA or gDNA that made up the material.

Profiling relied on immunoSEQ multiplex PCR, and the TCRdb table lists in-frame clones only, not all of them. The sample has 90,000 to 120,000 clones; 75% to 90% are singletons. The germline V gene encodes CDR1 SGHKS and CDR2 YYEKEE (reference sequence). The CDR3 consists of 14 residues. V was shortened by 0 bases and J by 3 bases, with 7 bases between the two germline ends. This chain joins TRBV5-5 and TRBJ1-5, with unresolved D. The source is a man aged 55-75 years with acute or convalescent COVID-19. The sequencing input was peripheral blood. The CDR3 nucleotides are TGTGCCAGCAGCTTGGACAGTCCCAATCAGCCCCAGCATTTT. Translating gives CASSLDSPNQPQHF. Variable domain in full (rest from reference TRBV5-5 and TRBJ1-5): DAGVTQSPTHLIKTRGQQVTLRCSPISGHKSVSWYQQVLGQGPQFIFQYYEKEERGRGNFPDRFSARQFPNYSSELNVNALLLGDSALYLCASSLDSPNQPQHFGDGTRLSIL.